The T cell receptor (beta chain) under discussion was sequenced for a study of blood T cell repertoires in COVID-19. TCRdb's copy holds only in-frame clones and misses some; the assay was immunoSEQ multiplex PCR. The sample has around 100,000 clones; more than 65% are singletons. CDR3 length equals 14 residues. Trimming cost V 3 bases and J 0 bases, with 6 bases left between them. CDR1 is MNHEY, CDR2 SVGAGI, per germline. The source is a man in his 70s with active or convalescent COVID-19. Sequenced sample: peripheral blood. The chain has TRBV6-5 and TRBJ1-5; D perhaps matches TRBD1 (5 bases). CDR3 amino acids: CASSYQGSNQPQHF. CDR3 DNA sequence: TGTGCCAGCAGTTATCAGGGTAGCAATCAGCCCCAGCATTTT.